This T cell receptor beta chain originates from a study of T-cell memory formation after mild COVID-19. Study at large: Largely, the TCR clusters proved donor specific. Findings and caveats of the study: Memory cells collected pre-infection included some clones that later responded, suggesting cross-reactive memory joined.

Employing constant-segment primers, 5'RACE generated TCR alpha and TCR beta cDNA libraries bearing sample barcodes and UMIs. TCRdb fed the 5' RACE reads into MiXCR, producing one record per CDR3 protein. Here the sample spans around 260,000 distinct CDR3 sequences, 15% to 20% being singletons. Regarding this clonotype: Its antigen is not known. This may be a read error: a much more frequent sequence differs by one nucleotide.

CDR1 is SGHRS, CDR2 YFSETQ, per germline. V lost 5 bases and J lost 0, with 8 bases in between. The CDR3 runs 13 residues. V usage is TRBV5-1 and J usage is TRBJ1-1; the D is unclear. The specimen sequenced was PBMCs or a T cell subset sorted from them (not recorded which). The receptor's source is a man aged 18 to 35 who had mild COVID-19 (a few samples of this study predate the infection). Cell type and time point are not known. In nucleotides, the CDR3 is TGCGCCAGCAGAGAACAGATGAACACTGAAGCTTTCTTT. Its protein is CASREQMNTEAFF. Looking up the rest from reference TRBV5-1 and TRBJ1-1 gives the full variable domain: KAGVTQTPRYLIKTRGQQVTLSCSPISGHRSVSWYQQTPGQGLQFLFEYFSETQRNKGNFPGRFSGRQFSNSRSEMNVSTLELGDSALYLCASREQMNTEAFFGQGTRLTVV.